A selection of T cell receptor beta chains follows, all from one sample in a study of regulatory T cells in long-lasting Graves disease. TCRdb independently ran MiXCR on the multiplex PCR reads; one entry per CDR3 protein. Of over 300,000 distinct CDR3 sequences listed, about 20% are singletons. This specimen was peripheral blood mononuclear cells (PBMCs), taken when the disease was refractory, from a patient treated with antithyroid drugs. Receptors originate from a female donor with Graves disease. The CDR3 runs from the conserved cysteine through the conserved F or W. D genes are given only for firm matches. For some rows the clone size is stated as once, few or many, or as a class when expanded; others skip it.

-	TRBJ1-1	TRBV7-9	TRBD1	CASRRDRFMNTEAFF	TGTGCCAGCAGGCGGGACAGATTTATGAACACTGAAGCTTTCTTT
few	TRBJ1-1	TRBV11-2	-	CASSQDRVERRTNTEAFF	TGTGCCAGCAGCCAAGATCGCGTCGAGAGAAGAACGAACACTGAAGCTTTCTTT
-	TRBJ2-7	TRBV10-3	-	CAIGWGYEQYF	TGTGCCATCGGTTGGGGCTACGAGCAGTACTTC
many	TRBJ1-6	TRBV11-3	TRBD1	CASSLEGGTLHF	TGTGCCAGCAGCTTAGAAGGGGGCACCCTCCACTTT
many	TRBJ2-7	TRBV7-2	-	CASSLALGYEQYF	TGTGCCAGCAGCTTAGCGCTGGGTTACGAGCAGTACTTC
many	TRBJ1-2	TRBV7-6	-	CASSPLQGRSYGYTF	TGTGCCAGCAGCCCTTTACAGGGTCGAAGCTATGGCTACACCTTC
few	TRBJ1-1	TRBV7-9	-	CASSLGRTAEAFF	TGTGCCAGCAGCTTGGGTAGGACGGCAGAAGCTTTCTTT
-	TRBJ1-6	TRBV19	TRBD1	CASSIALGTGSSPLHF	TGTGCCAGTAGTATAGCCCTCGGGACAGGGAGTTCACCCCTCCACTTT
few	TRBJ2-3	TRBV3-1	TRBD2	CASSQERGGRDTQYF	TGTGCCAGCAGCCAAGAGCGGGGGGGGAGAGATACGCAGTATTTT
many	TRBJ2-4	TRBV7-9	TRBD2	CASSPGLAKAKNIQYF	TGTGCCAGCAGCCCCGGACTAGCGAAAGCCAAAAACATTCAGTACTTC
-	TRBJ1-6	TRBV5-5	-	CASSSSVALSSPLHF	TGTGCCAGCAGCTCGTCGGTGGCCCTGAGTTCACCCCTCCACTTT
few	TRBJ1-1	TRBV19	-	CASSIGRVGEAFF	TGTGCCAGTAGTATCGGAAGGGTGGGTGAAGCTTTCTTT